Detailed here is one T cell receptor (beta chain). Its cognate antigen is unknown. Via MiXCR, TCRdb re-called the RT-PCR reads, giving one row per CDR3 protein. The table has 500,000 to 750,000 distinct CDR3 sequences, approximately 15% seen once. Germline loops: CDR1 LGHNA, CDR2 YSLEER. The CDR3 contains 20 residues. V was clipped by 1 base and J by 12 bases; unmatched bases: 27. The data stem from a study of response to subunit inactivated influenza vaccine. Overall study results and limits: Each seasonal influenza vaccination recruits few new T cells, the authors suggested.

Specimen: PBMCs from blood, collected about 11 days after vaccination. The TCR comes from a man in his fifties who received an inactivated influenza vaccine. The chain employs TRBV4-3 and TRBJ2-1; 7 positions agree with TRBD2. The CDR3 DNA reads as TGCGCCAGCAGCCAAGCATGGGACGGCCCGTCGACTAGCTTTCCCTCTTGGCAGTTCTTC. It is translated as CASSQAWDGPSTSFPSWQFF.